This T cell receptor beta chain was sequenced in a study of read filtering for tumor transcriptome and immune sequencing. This CDR3 is built from 13 residues. V shed 8 bases and J shed 11 bases, with 21 bases lying between them. Germline loops: CDR1 SEHNR, CDR2 FQNEAQ (reference sequence). Molecular barcoded adaptors covering alpha/delta and beta/gamma chains were used on roughly 400 ng RNA. TCRdb ran MiXCR on the reads and lists one entry per CDR3 protein. The sample lists 35,000 to 50,000 distinct CDR3 sequences, 12% occurring once. In its sample, this clonotype was seen many times. The sequence came from a donor at least 40 years old with multiple myeloma. Material: a population of CD138-negative cells sorted from bone marrow. The V and J genes are TRBV7-9 and TRBJ1-1; the D gene is possibly TRBD1 (5 bases). DNA for the CDR3: TGTGCCAGCCGCCACCCAAACAGGATGGGGGCTTTCTTT. It yields the protein CASRHPNRMGAFF.